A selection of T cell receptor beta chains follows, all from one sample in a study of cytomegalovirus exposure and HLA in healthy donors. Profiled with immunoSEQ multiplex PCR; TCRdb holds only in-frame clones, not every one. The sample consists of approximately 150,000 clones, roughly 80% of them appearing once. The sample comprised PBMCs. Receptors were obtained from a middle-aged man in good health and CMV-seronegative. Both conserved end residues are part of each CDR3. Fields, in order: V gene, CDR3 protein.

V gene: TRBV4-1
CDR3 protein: CASSPYGPGLLNTEAFF

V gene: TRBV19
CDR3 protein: CASSVTGGNTEAFF

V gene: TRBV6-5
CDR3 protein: CASYGTGNWYF

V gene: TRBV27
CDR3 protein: CASSFMDSKPYEQYF

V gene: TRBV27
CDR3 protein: CASSPGIGTYEQYF

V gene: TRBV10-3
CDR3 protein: CAISESGRGSSYEQYF

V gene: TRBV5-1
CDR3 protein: CASSTGSASTGELFF

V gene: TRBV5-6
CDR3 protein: CASSLGQGLSGANVLTF

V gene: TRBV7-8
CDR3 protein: CASSNRGSGNTIYF

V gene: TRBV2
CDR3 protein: CASTMTGANTGELFF

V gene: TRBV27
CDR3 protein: CASSLGQGWDTEAFF